Listed here is a single T cell receptor (beta chain). Its antigen is still unknown. A read error may produce the germline difference seen at one junction end. Libraries were prepared through PCR. Sequencing took place on an Illumina HiSeq 2500. To reduce PCR and sequencing biases, unique molecular identifiers were incorporated into the TCR beta cDNA libraries. Approximately 500,000 cDNA molecules were obtained for every 1 to 10 million input T cells, so each molecule roughly corresponded to one T cell. The patient libraries were prepared and sequenced using the same protocol as the earlier healthy control dataset. Within a given batch, samples were prepared together, multiplexed and sequenced on the same HiSeq lane. The source study handled its data this way. MIGEC was used to process the raw barcoded reads, and molecular identifier groups with only a single read were discarded before consensus assembly and CDR3 extraction. VDJtools was used for post-analysis of the clonotype tables, and diversity was normalized by down-sampling every dataset to the size of the smallest sample. Repertoire overlap clustering matched CDR3 amino acid but not nucleotide sequences to correct batch-related cross-sample contamination. TCRdb passed the public sequencing reads through fastp at Q25 and MiXCR, retaining productive beta sequences. Entries are consolidated by CDR3 protein sequence, retaining the most common genes and DNA. It is TCRdb's table, rather than the study itself, that gives the V and J calls and clone size. For this sample there are hundreds of thousands of distinct CDR3 sequences; about 60% appear just once. The ten largest clones add up to roughly 10% of the sample.

These data are taken from a study of post-analysis software for immune sequencing data (dated by TCRdb to the mid-2010s). General notes on the study: Recorded disease courses included relapsing-remitting, secondary progressive and progressive-relapsing multiple sclerosis, with some patients lacking subtype annotation. Patient repertoires were compared against around twelve previously published healthy control repertoires from donors aged about 6 to 25 years. A subset of samples was prepared in parallel using single-end sample barcoding, then pooled and co-amplified after Illumina adapter ligation.

CDR1 and CDR2 are read off the germline V gene (reference sequence) as DFQATT and SNEGSKA. Including cysteine and phenylalanine, the CDR3 has 14 amino acids. The read is trimmed to its CDR3 DNA, 42 bases read in frame from base 1. The investigation overall reported the following: The control group was slightly older than the multiple sclerosis patient group. Compared with controls, multiple sclerosis patients had significantly lower normalized Chao1 diversity, a finding suggesting substantial peripheral T-cell clonal expansion. Patients showed significantly higher frequencies than controls for several TRBV segments, among them TRBV5-6, TRBV5-1 and TRBV20-1. When samples were clustered directly using the F measure, samples prepared in the same batch co-clustered strongly, which prompted a batch-effect correction.

To demonstrate the VDJtools post-analysis software, the study profiled TCR beta repertoires from the peripheral blood of 13 young patients with multiple sclerosis. The multiple sclerosis patients were children and adolescents between 6 and 15 years of age. The TCR was taken from a girl aged 2-9 years with multiple sclerosis. Material for sequencing was blood. Recombination joined TRBV20-1 with TRBJ2-1; TRBD2 lines up with 8 middle nucleotides. The CDR3 protein: CSASRREGYNEQFF. The bases are TGCAGTGCTAGCCGACGGGAGGGCTACAACGAGCAGTTCTTC.